These T cell receptor beta chains were read from a single sample in a study of Ad26.COV2.S vaccination and SARS-CoV-2 variants. Generated by immunoSEQ multiplex PCR, the TCRdb table keeps only in-frame clones and is missing some. The sample lists around 240,000 clones, roughly 90% seen once, with over 8.5% in the top ten. Here the sequenced sample was peripheral blood, taken in a trial of Ad26.COV2.S vaccine versus placebo. The receptor source for this set is a person between 18 and 65 years old who received the Ad26.COV2.S COVID-19 vaccine or a placebo. The conserved cysteine and the conserved F or W are not part of the CDR3 here.

V gene	J gene	CDR3 protein
TRBV15	TRBJ2-6	ATSRDFGGANVLT
TRBV4-2	TRBJ2-1	ASSQDKSSYNEQF
TRBV2	TRBJ2-7	ASREGTGQRTYEQY
TRBV10-3	TRBJ2-7	AIRMTGVEQY
TRBV19	TRBJ2-1	ASSIAHSGPSSYNEQF
TRBV5-1	TRBJ2-6	ASSPGTSGRWSGANVLT
TRBV7-8	TRBJ1-5	ASSSNRGGNQPQH
TRBV23-1	TRBJ2-7	ASSQWGKQY
TRBV7-2	TRBJ2-3	ASSLFRGRTDTQY
TRBV7-9	TRBJ2-2	ASSPVSGELF
TRBV3-1/TRBV3-2	TRBJ2-7	ASSQRRVAGEQY
TRBV30	TRBJ1-2	AWSRQGAYGYT
TRBV7-8	TRBJ2-1	ASQVSRVWKGDEQF
TRBV28	TRBJ1-4	ASSLDRLNEKLF
TRBV7-3	TRBJ2-5	ASSLNRRETQY
TRBV6-5	TRBJ1-2	ASSYGTGPLYGYT
TRBV9	TRBJ2-3	ASSGVVSADTQY
TRBV5-1	TRBJ2-1	ATTGGGAYNEQF
TRBV25-1	TRBJ1-4	ASSDDRGREKLF
TRBV5-4	TRBJ1-1	ASSPRDRSFTEAF
TRBV4-1	TRBJ1-2	ASSQDAQGGGYT
TRBV3-1/TRBV3-2	TRBJ1-4	ASSQEGTGYEKLF
TRBV4-3	TRBJ1-5	ASSQETLGSQPQH
TRBV3-1/TRBV3-2	TRBJ2-7	ASSQFGTTYEQY
TRBV5-6	TRBJ1-4	ASSLGPKRDEKLF
TRBV9	TRBJ2-2	ASSPRFFRTGELF
TRBV4-3	TRBJ1-5	ASSQRDRNYSNQPQH
TRBV15	TRBJ1-6	ATSRPPNSPLH
TRBV5-4	TRBJ2-7	ASSLPTAGGNYEQY
TRBV19	TRBJ1-5	ASSILPNSNQPQH
TRBV19	TRBJ2-7	ASSIDGPGLAGGKGDEQY
TRBV6-5	TRBJ2-3	ASRITGLTDTQY
TRBV5-4	TRBJ2-7	ASSPRSGRSPPWEQY
TRBV29-1	TRBJ2-1	SVALAGGNNEQF
TRBV6-2/TRBV6-3	TRBJ1-5	ASSWAGGYDQPQH
TRBV10-1	TRBJ2-3	ASSGVGTVGDTQY
TRBV29-1	TRBJ2-7	SVEVRSRRDEQY
TRBV19	TRBJ1-3	ASSISVLSGNTIY
TRBV28	TRBJ1-5	ASSLGRGNQPQH
TRBV3-1/TRBV3-2	TRBJ2-7	ASSQEVQGRYEQY
TRBV7-2	TRBJ1-5	ASSSGPNQPQH
TRBV9	TRBJ1-1	ASSVEVNTEAF
TRBV10-2	TRBJ1-5	ASSPRTGDGSNQPQH
TRBV2	TRBJ1-2	ASSDRGPGNYGYT
TRBV19	TRBJ2-7	ASSTRDGQGREQY
TRBV4-3	TRBJ2-1	ASSRRTGDNEQF
TRBV14	TRBJ1-1	ASSQVLDRTEAF
TRBV5-4	TRBJ1-6	ATLRQGANNSPLH
TRBV4-3	TRBJ2-6	ASSQDRGAFSGANVLT
TRBV28	TRBJ1-4	ASSSGATNEKLF
TRBV4-1	TRBJ1-6	ASSPQGRHNSPLH
TRBV28	TRBJ1-3	ASSWTGGAAGNTIY
TRBV7-2	TRBJ2-3	ASSLVWARTDTQY
TRBV19	TRBJ2-7	ASSMGRDPYEQY
TRBV6-5	TRBJ2-5	ASRIRETQY
TRBV5-4	TRBJ2-3	ASRTGTTRTDTQY
TRBV9	TRBJ1-1	ASSPGTGRLDTEAF
TRBV7-9	TRBJ2-7	ASSGTSEQY
TRBV5-1	TRBJ2-3	ASSLDKSTDTQY